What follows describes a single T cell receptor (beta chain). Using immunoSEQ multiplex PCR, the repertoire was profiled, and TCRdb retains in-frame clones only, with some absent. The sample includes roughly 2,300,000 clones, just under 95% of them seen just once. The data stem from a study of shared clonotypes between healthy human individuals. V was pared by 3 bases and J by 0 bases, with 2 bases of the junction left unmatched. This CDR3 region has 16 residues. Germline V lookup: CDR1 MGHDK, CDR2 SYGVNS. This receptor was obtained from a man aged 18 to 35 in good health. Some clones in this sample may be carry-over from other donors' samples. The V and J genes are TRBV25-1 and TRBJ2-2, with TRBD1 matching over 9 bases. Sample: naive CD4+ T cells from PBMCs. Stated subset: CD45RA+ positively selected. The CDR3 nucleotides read TGTGCCAGCAGTGACGGGACAGGGTCGAACACCGGGGAGCTGTTTTTT. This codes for CASSDGTGSNTGELFF. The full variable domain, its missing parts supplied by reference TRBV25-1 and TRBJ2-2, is EADIYQTPRYLVIGTGKKITLECSQTMGHDKMYWYQQDPGMELHLIHYSYGVNSTEKGDLSSESTVSRIRTEHFPLTLESARPSHTSQYLCASSDGTGSNTGELFFGEGSRLTVL.